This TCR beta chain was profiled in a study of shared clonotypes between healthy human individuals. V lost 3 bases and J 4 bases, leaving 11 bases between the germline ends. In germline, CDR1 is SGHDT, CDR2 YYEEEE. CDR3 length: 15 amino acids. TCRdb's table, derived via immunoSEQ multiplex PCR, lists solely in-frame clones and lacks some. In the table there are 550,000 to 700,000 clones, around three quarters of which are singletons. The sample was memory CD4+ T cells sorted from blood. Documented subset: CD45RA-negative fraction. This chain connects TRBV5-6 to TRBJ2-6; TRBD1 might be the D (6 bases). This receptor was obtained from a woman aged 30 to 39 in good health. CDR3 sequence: CASSSTGAGANVLTF. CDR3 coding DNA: TGTGCCAGCAGCTCGACAGGTGCCGGGGCCAACGTCCTGACTTTC.